This record concerns one T cell receptor beta chain sequence. This specimen belongs to a study of T cell responses to AZD1222 COVID-19 vaccine. The CDR3 extends over 16 amino acids. In germline, CDR1 is LGHNA, CDR2 YSLEER. V lost 1 base and J 0 bases, leaving 10 bases between the germline ends. TCRdb's copy holds only in-frame clones and misses some; the assay was immunoSEQ multiplex PCR. This table has about 100,000 clones, 70% to 90% appearing once. The source is an adult in good health. This sequence joins TRBV4-3 and TRBJ1-3; a possible D gene is TRBD1 (6 bases). The sample was peripheral blood, taken on day 0 of AZD1222 vaccination. The CDR3 bases are TGCGCCAGCAGCCAAGGTTTGACAGGCTCTGGAAACACCATATATTTT. This encodes CASSQGLTGSGNTIYF.